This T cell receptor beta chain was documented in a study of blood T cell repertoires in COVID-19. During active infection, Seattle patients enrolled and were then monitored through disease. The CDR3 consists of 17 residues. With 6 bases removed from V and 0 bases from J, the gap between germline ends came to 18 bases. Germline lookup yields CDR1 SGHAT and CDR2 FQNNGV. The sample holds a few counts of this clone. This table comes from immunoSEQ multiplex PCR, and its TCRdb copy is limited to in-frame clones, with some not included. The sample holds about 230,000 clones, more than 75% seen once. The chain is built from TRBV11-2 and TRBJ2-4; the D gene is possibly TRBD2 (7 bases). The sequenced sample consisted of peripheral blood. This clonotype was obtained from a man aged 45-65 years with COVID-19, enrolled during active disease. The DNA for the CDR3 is TGTGCCAGCAGATCACTCGGGGGGCGGGTAGCCAAAAACATTCAGTACTTC. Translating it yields CASRSLGGRVAKNIQYF.